This T cell receptor (beta chain) was observed in a study of OX40 agonist ivuxolimab in advanced cancers. Across the whole study: Ivuxolimab doses were 0.01, 0.1, 0.3, 1.5, 3 or 10 mg/kg every 2 weeks.

Trimming stripped 6 bases from V and 0 bases from J, with 8 bases between. This CDR3 region has 13 residues. Germline V CDR1 and CDR2: MNHEY, SMNVEV (reference sequence). Sequenced by immunoSEQ multiplex PCR; TCRdb stores in-frame clones only, minus some. The data contain approximately 44,000 clones, around 90% of them singletons. Note on this clone: Its antigen remains unknown.

Samples of blood were obtained at baseline, on cycle 4 day 1, and on cycle 7 day 1. Study-wide findings and caveats: Among the lowest peripheral clonal expansion occurred in 0.1-3.0 mg/kg partial responders. In a subset of nonresponders, normalized T-cell clonal expansion was also low.

This sequence was found in an adult with an advanced solid tumor such as melanoma, head and neck, liver or kidney cancer. The material was CD4+ or CD8+ T cells sorted from blood, obtained in a trial of the OX40 agonist ivuxolimab. The rearrangement links TRBV27 to TRBJ1-1, with unresolved D. The CDR3 here is CASSLSLNTEAFF. The DNA of the CDR3 is TGTGCCAGCAGCCTCTCCCTGAACACTGAAGCTTTCTTT.